This T cell receptor beta chain was obtained from a study of T cells after yellow fever vaccination. Study-level background: The SMART-Seq v4 Ultra Low Input method served to prepare the low-cell-number fractions. Findings and caveats of the study: Repertoires obtained by FACS sorting could include abundant clonotypes that entered as contaminants from the bulk population. Booster samples showed a return of most primary-vaccination clones (roughly 95% CD4, approximately 85% CD8).

The ends lost 8 bases at V and 3 bases at J; junction bases unmatched: 6. CDR1 and CDR2 (germline): SEHNR, FQNEAQ (reference sequence). The CDR3 covers 14 residues. A 5'RACE template-switching step, the method used to make TCR cDNA, added a universal primer site and UMIs. Each CDR3 protein gets one entry after TCRdb re-called the 5' RACE reads with MiXCR. The sample carries under 300,000 distinct CDR3 sequences, roughly 7.2% recorded once. To note about this clonotype: What it binds is unknown.

This chain connects TRBV7-9 to TRBJ2-1, with 8 bases lining up with TRBD2. This receptor was obtained from a man younger than 45 who received the YFV17D yellow fever vaccine. Sequenced here: CD4+ T cells sorted from PBMCs, sampled 15 days after the yellow fever booster vaccination. The CDR3 loop is CASGGLAGYNEQFF. In nucleotides, the CDR3 is TGTGCCAGCGGGGGGCTAGCGGGCTACAATGAGCAGTTCTTC. Drawing the rest from reference TRBV7-9 and TRBJ2-1, the complete variable domain is DTGVSQNPRHKITKRGQNVTFRCDPISEHNRLYWYRQTLGQGPEFLTYFQNEAQLEKSRLLSDRFSAERPKGSFSTLEIQRTEQGDSAMYLCASGGLAGYNEQFFGPGTRLTVL.